Below, 14 T cell receptor beta chains from the same sample are listed, as sequenced in a study of T-cell memory formation after mild COVID-19. TCRdb used MiXCR to reprocess the 5' RACE reads, holding one entry per CDR3 protein. The sample lists approximately 430,000 distinct CDR3 sequences, around a quarter occurring once. What was sequenced was PBMCs or a T cell subset sorted from them (not recorded which). Receptors originate from an adult woman who had mild COVID-19 (a few samples of this study predate the infection). Cell type and time point are not known.

The CDR3, as DNA: TGCGCCAGCAGCCCAAGGACAGGGGGGGATACGCAGTATTTT. Protein: CASSPRTGGDTQYF. The V and J genes are TRBV4-1 and TRBJ2-3; 10 nucleotides line up with TRBD1. CDR3 length equals 14 residues. CDR1 MGHRA and CDR2 YSYEKL come from the germline V gene. V lost 4 bases and J lost 6; bases outside the gene matches: 4.

This clonotype was seen only a few times. The rearrangement joins TRBV3-1 to TRBJ1-1; D might be TRBD1 (6 bases). V lost 4 bases and J 2 bases, leaving 11 bases between the germline ends. The CDR3 is 14 residues long. Looked up from germline, CDR1 is LGHDT and CDR2 is YNNKEL (reference sequence). CDR3 sequence (DNA): TGTGCCAGCAGCCGGCAGGGGCACAACACTGAAGCTTTCTTT. Residues: CASSRQGHNTEAFF.

In this sample, this clonotype turned up a few times. The chain employs TRBV5-1 and TRBJ2-7, with 13 nucleotides matching TRBD2. Germline loops: CDR1 SGHRS, CDR2 YFSETQ. The trim removed 4 bases at V and 6 bases at J, leaving 4 bases unmatched. The CDR3 length is 14 residues. CDR3 residues: CASSPGTSGIEQYF. The CDR3 DNA follows: TGCGCCAGCAGCCCCGGGACTAGCGGGATCGAGCAGTACTTC.

The genes are TRBV30 and TRBJ1-2; 9 bases agree with TRBD1. This CDR3 is 14 amino acids long. The V gene end was trimmed by 0 bases and the J gene end by 7 bases; junction bases not matched to a gene: 6. CDR1 GTSNPN and CDR2 SVGIG come from the germline V gene (reference sequence). The DNA of the CDR3 is TGTGCCTGGAGTGTCGGACAGGGGATGGGTGGCTACACCTTC. Translated: CAWSVGQGMGGYTF.

This clonotype was detected only a few times. The rearrangement uses TRBV7-8 and TRBJ2-1; D call uncertain. The CDR3 extends over 16 amino acids. Trimming took off 4 bases at V and 6 bases at J, with 19 bases between the two ends. Germline V lookup: CDR1 SGHVS, CDR2 FQNEAQ. The CDR3 DNA follows: TGTGCCAGCAGCTCCCCTTTAGGGCAGACAATCAATGAGCAGTTCTTC. Translating gives CASSSPLGQTINEQFF.

The chain has TRBV4-3 and TRBJ2-1; 8 bases agree with TRBD2. This CDR3 region has 16 residues. The V segment lost 1 base and the J segment 9 bases; nucleotides outside the gene matches: 11. Germline assignment: CDR1 LGHNA and CDR2 YSLEER. CDR3 sequence: CASSQGVDGRGSEQFF. In nucleotides, the CDR3 is TGCGCCAGCAGCCAAGGGGTTGACGGGAGGGGGAGTGAGCAGTTCTTC.

This sequence joins TRBV12-3 or TRBV12-4 and TRBJ2-7; D gene unclear. V lost 0 bases to trimming and J lost 0 bases, with 15 bases between them. There are 17 residues in the CDR3. Here the CDR3 reads CASSLAPPAGRSYEQYF. The CDR3, as DNA: TGTGCCAGCAGTTTAGCGCCCCCGGCCGGACGCTCCTACGAGCAGTACTTC.

This clonotype came up a few times. The chain uses TRBV20-1 and TRBJ2-1; 11 positions agree with TRBD2. Unmatched junction bases numbered 5, after V lost 4 bases and J lost 6 bases. The CDR3 contains 14 residues. The V gene's germline CDR1 is DFQATT and CDR2 SNEGSKA (reference sequence). CDR3 residues: CSATTGTSGNEQFF. CDR3 nucleotide sequence: TGCAGTGCTACAACCGGGACTAGCGGCAATGAGCAGTTCTTC.

This clonotype occurred a few times. The V call is TRBV7-2, the J call TRBJ1-2; possible D gene TRBD1, 6 bases. Looked up from germline, CDR1 is SGHTA and CDR2 is FQGNSA. The V end was cut by 1 base, the J end by 2 bases, with 11 bases between. This CDR3 has 15 amino acids. This CDR3 reads CASSLVSGQNYGYTF. CDR3 DNA: TGTGCCAGCAGCTTAGTATCCGGACAGAACTATGGCTACACCTTC. Complete variable domain (other parts from reference TRBV7-2 and TRBJ1-2): GAGVSQSPSNKVTEKGKDVELRCDPISGHTALYWYRQSLGQGLEFLIYFQGNSAPDKSGLPSDRFSAERTGGSVSTLTIQRTQQEDSAVYLCASSLVSGQNYGYTFGSGTRLTVV.

The chain recombines TRBV6-5 with TRBJ2-7; 8 positions match TRBD2. Unmatched junction bases numbered 4, after V lost 2 bases and J lost 1 base. The CDR3 spans 15 residues. Germline V lookup: CDR1 MNHEY, CDR2 SVGAGI. CDR3 region: CASSYLASGSYEQYF. DNA of the CDR3: TGTGCCAGCAGTTACCTCGCTAGCGGGTCCTACGAGCAGTACTTC.

This rearrangement joins TRBV29-1 to TRBJ1-1; TRBD1 agrees at 7 bases. The germline V gene has CDR1 SQVTM and CDR2 ANQGSEA. The CDR3 is 13 residues long. V was clipped by 6 bases and J by 1 base; unmatched bases: 5. This CDR3 reads CSVPGQRNTEAFF. CDR3 sequence (DNA): TGCAGCGTACCGGGACAGCGGAACACTGAAGCTTTCTTT.

As regards this clonotype: Mismatch with germline at one junction end may stem from a read error. The V and J genes are TRBV27 and TRBJ2-1; 8 positions agree with TRBD1. The CDR3 length is 13 residues. Germline CDR1 and CDR2: MNHEY and SMNVEV (reference sequence). CDR3 sequence: CVSSLRQGAEQFF. Written as DNA, the CDR3 is TGTGTCAGCAGTTTACGGCAGGGGGCTGAGCAGTTCTTC.

This clonotype was picked up a small number of times. The chain carries TRBV7-9 and TRBJ1-2; D is possibly TRBD1 (5 bases). V lost 4 bases to trimming and J lost 7 bases, with 7 bases between them. CDR1 is SEHNR and CDR2 is FQNEAQ in the germline V gene (reference sequence). This CDR3 spans 11 amino acids. The CDR3 nucleotides are TGTGCCAGCAGCTCGAGGGGTGGCTACACCTTC. This gives the protein CASSSRGGYTF.

There are a few counts of this clonotype. The J gene is TRBJ1-1, the V gene TRBV7-9, with TRBD1 matching 12 bases. Trimming took 5 bases from V and 7 from J; bases not matched to a gene: 8. Germline V CDR1 and CDR2: SEHNR, FQNEAQ (reference sequence). The CDR3 sequence is 15 residues long. The CDR3 sequence is CASSHGTGGTYEAFF. CDR3 nucleotide sequence: TGTGCCAGCAGCCATGGGACAGGGGGCACCTATGAAGCTTTCTTT. Full variable domain (remainder filled in from reference TRBV7-9 and TRBJ1-1): DTGVSQNPRHKITKRGQNVTFRCDPISEHNRLYWYRQTLGQGPEFLTYFQNEAQLEKSRLLSDRFSAERPKGSFSTLEIQRTEQGDSAMYLCASSHGTGGTYEAFFGQGTRLTVV.